This T cell receptor (beta chain) derives from a study of blood T cell repertoires in COVID-19. Study in general: Sites across the United States, Italy and Spain contributed samples from acute and convalescent COVID-19.

The CDR3 runs 15 residues. The junction had 8 bases not matched to a gene; V was cut back by 6 bases and J by 8 bases. From germline, CDR1 is MDHEN and CDR2 SYDVKM. Ages ranged from roughly 18 to 100 years, with residence in around 24 US areas. Cohort allocation depended upon clinical history that participants reported. In the original workflow: Reference gene primer amplification gave nucleated cell count estimates. Data came from immunoSEQ multiplex PCR; TCRdb stores just in-frame clones and leaves some out. V and J calls and clone size are as listed in that table; D and trimming were resolved from the DNA. The sample records about 300,000 clones, around nine tenths being singletons.

The chain uses TRBV28 and TRBJ1-6; TRBD1 agrees at 9 bases. This TCR derives from a woman in her 50s who had been exposed to COVID-19. Sequencing used PBMCs or T cells enriched from blood (not recorded which). The CDR3 coding sequence is TGTGCCAGCAGCCCCGGACAGGGGCAATATTCACCCCTCCACTTT. Amino acid sequence: CASSPGQGQYSPLHF.